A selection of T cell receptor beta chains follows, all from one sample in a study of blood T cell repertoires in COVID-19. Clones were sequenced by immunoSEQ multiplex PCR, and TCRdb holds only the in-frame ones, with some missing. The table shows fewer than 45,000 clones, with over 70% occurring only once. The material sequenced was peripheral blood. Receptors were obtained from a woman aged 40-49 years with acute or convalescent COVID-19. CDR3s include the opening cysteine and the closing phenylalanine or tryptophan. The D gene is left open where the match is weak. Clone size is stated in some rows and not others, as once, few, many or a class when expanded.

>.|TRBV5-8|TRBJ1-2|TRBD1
CASSLGVRGQDYGYTF
TGTGCCAGCAGCTTGGGGGTCAGGGGGCAGGACTATGGCTACACCTTC
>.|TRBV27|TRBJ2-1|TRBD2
CASSWASGGSGNEQFF
TGTGCCAGCAGTTGGGCCTCGGGGGGGAGTGGTAATGAGCAGTTCTTC
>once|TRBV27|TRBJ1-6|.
CASSFGRGANNSPLHF
TGTGCCAGCAGTTTCGGGAGGGGCGCGAATAATTCACCCCTCCACTTT
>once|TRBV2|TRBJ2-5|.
CASSGEETQYF
TGTGCCAGCAGCGGGGAGGAGACCCAGTACTTC
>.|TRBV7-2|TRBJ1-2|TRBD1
CASSNRQGSGYTF
TGTGCCAGCAGCAATCGACAGGGATCGGGCTACACCTTC
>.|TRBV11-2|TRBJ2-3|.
CASIAGPGTQYF
TGTGCCAGCATCGCGGGCCCGGGTACGCAGTATTTT
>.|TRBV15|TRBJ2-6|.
CATSSLGLAEGANVLTF
TGTGCCACCAGCAGTCTTGGGTTAGCGGAGGGGGCCAACGTCCTGACTTTC
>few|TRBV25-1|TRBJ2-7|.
CASSEFEASSYYEQYF
TGTGCCAGCAGTGAATTTGAGGCATCGTCCTACTACGAGCAGTACTTC
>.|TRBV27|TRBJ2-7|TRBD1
CASSLFQGAGYEQYF
TGTGCCAGCAGTTTATTCCAGGGGGCTGGCTACGAGCAGTACTTC
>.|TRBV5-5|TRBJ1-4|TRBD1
CVSDPGTGREKLFF
TGTGTCAGCGACCCGGGGACAGGGAGAGAAAAACTGTTTTTT
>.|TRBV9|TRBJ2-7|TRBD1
CASSGTGDLSYEQYF
TGTGCCAGCAGTGGGACAGGGGACCTCTCCTACGAGCAGTACTTC
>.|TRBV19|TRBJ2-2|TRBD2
CASTGLAGGPNTGELFF
TGTGCCAGTACCGGACTAGCGGGAGGGCCGAACACCGGGGAGCTGTTTTTT
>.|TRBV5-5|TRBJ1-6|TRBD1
CASRQGQGVGNSPLHF
TGTGCCAGCAGGCAGGGACAGGGGGTCGGTAATTCACCCCTCCACTTT
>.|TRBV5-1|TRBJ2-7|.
CASSLSGGQITYEQYF
TGCGCCAGCAGCTTGTCAGGCGGACAGATAACCTACGAGCAGTACTTC
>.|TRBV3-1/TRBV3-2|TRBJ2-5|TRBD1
CASVQGMETQYF
TGTGCCAGCGTACAGGGGATGGAGACCCAGTACTTC
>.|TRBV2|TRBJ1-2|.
CASVTMPTPNGYTF
TGTGCCAGCGTGACTATGCCAACTCCTAATGGCTACACCTTC
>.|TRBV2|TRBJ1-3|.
CASNPQYSGNTIYF
TGTGCCAGCAACCCACAGTACTCTGGAAACACCATATATTTT
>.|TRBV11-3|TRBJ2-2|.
CASSLVQGPTGELFF
TGTGCCAGCAGCTTAGTGCAGGGTCCCACCGGGGAGCTGTTTTTT
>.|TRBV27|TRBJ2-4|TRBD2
CASSKTRGLAGEGAKNIQYF
TGTGCCAGCAGTAAGACGAGGGGACTAGCGGGAGAAGGAGCCAAAAACATTCAGTACTTC
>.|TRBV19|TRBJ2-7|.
CASSIQGNTQTYEQYF
TGTGCCAGTAGTATCCAGGGAAATACTCAAACCTACGAGCAGTACTTC
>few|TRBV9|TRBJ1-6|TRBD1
CASSGQGKNNSPLHF
TGTGCCAGCAGCGGACAGGGGAAGAATAATTCACCCCTCCACTTT
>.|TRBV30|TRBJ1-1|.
CAWSVLGGDTEAFF
TGTGCCTGGAGTGTTCTAGGGGGGGACACTGAAGCTTTCTTT
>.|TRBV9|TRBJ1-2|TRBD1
CASSIRGGDYGYTF
TGTGCCAGCAGCATCAGAGGGGGCGACTATGGCTACACCTTC
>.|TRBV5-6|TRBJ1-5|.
CASSLGFDGRPQHF
TGTGCCAGCAGCTTGGGATTCGATGGGCGGCCCCAGCATTTT
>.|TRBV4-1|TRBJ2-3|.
CASSLQGTSTDTQYF
TGCGCCAGCAGCCTACAGGGAACTAGCACAGATACGCAGTATTTT
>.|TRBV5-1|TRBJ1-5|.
CASSVDSPNQPQHF
TGCGCCAGCAGCGTGGACAGCCCCAATCAGCCCCAGCATTTT
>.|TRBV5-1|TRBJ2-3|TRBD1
CASSLVAPGQLPPIGTDTQYF
TGCGCCAGCAGCTTGGTGGCGCCGGGACAGCTCCCTCCCATAGGCACAGATACGCAGTATTTT
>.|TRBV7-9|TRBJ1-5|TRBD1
CASSLVDRGLFNQPQHF
TGTGCCAGCAGCTTAGTAGACAGGGGTCTCTTCAATCAGCCCCAGCATTTT
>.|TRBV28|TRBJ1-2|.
CASSLSGNYGYTF
TGTGCCAGCAGTTTATCGGGGAACTATGGCTACACCTTC
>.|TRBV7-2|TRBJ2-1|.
CASSLDRNSYNEQFF
TGTGCCAGCAGCTTAGACAGGAACTCCTACAATGAGCAGTTCTTC
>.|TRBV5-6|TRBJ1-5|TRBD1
CASSRQGSNQPQHF
TGTGCCAGCAGCCGACAGGGCAGCAATCAGCCCCAGCATTTT
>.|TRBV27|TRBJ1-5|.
CASSSGVGQPQHF
TGTGCCAGCAGTTCAGGTGTGGGCCAGCCCCAGCATTTT
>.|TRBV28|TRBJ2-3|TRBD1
CASREQGQHTDTQYF
TGTGCCAGCAGAGAACAGGGACAGCACACAGATACGCAGTATTTT
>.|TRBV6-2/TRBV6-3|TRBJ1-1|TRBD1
CASSAALAGGYEAFF
TGTGCCAGCAGTGCTGCTCTGGCAGGGGGCTATGAAGCTTTCTTT
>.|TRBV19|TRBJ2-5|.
CASSSSSYMRSDQETQYF
TGTGCCAGTAGTAGCTCGTCATATATGCGGTCCGACCAAGAGACCCAGTACTTC
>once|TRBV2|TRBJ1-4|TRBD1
CASSAGQVYNEKLFF
TGTGCCAGCAGCGCGGGACAGGTTTATAATGAAAAACTGTTTTTT
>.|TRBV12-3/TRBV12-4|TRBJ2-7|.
CASMFGGLYEQYF
TGTGCCAGCATGTTCGGGGGTCTATACGAGCAGTACTTC
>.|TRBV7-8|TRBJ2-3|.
CASSLGLPGNTDTQYF
TGTGCCAGCAGCTTAGGTCTGCCGGGGAACACAGATACGCAGTATTTT
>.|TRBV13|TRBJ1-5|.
CASSLQAYSNQPQHF
TGTGCCAGCAGCTTACAAGCATATAGCAATCAGCCCCAGCATTTT
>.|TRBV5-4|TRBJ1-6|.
CASSLGTNSPLHF
TGTGCCAGCAGCTTGGGGACAAATTCACCCCTCCACTTT
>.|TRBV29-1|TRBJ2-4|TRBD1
CSAVGGAAKNIQYF
TGCAGCGCCGTAGGGGGCGCGGCCAAAAACATTCAGTACTTC
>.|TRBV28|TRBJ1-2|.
CASRKSQGAGGYTF
TGTGCCAGCAGAAAATCACAGGGAGCAGGCGGCTACACCTTC
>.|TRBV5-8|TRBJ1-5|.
CASSRSGGGNQPQHF
TGTGCCAGCAGTCGTTCGGGGGGGGGCAATCAGCCCCAGCATTTT
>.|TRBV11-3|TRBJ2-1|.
CASSLDLSSSYNEQFF
TGTGCCAGCAGCTTAGATTTAAGTAGCTCCTACAATGAGCAGTTCTTC
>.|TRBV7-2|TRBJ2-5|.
CASSFGMVKAGQETQYF
TGTGCCAGCAGCTTTGGAATGGTGAAGGCGGGGCAAGAGACCCAGTACTTC
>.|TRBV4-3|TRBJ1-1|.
CASSQGRGDTEAFF
TGCGCCAGCAGCCAAGGACGGGGTGACACTGAAGCTTTCTTT
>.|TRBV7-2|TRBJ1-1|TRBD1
CASSRRQGEAFF
TGTGCCAGCAGCCGGAGACAGGGTGAAGCTTTCTTT
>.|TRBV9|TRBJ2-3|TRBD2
CASSGVTSGSYTQYF
TGTGCCAGCAGCGGAGTGACTAGCGGATCATATACGCAGTATTTT
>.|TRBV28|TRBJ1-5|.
CASTQPGSPRGNQPQHF
TGTGCCAGCACCCAACCGGGATCTCCGAGGGGCAATCAGCCCCAGCATTTT
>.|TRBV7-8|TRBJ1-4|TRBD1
CASRKGTGVEKLFF
TGTGCCAGCAGAAAAGGGACAGGGGTTGAAAAACTGTTTTTT
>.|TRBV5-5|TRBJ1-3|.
CASTREGGSGNTIYF
TGTGCCAGCACAAGGGAGGGGGGCTCTGGAAACACCATATATTTT
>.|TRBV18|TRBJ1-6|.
CASSLRSDSHNSPLHF
TGTGCCAGCTCACTACGATCAGACAGCCATAATTCACCCCTCCACTTT
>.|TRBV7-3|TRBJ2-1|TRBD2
CASGLADYNEQFF
TGTGCCAGCGGACTAGCGGATTACAATGAGCAGTTCTTC
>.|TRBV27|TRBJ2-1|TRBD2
CASRRTSGRAKNEQFF
TGTGCCAGCAGACGGACTAGCGGGAGGGCCAAGAATGAGCAGTTCTTC
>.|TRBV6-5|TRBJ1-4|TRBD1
CASRHGQGGDEKLFF
TGTGCCAGCAGGCATGGACAGGGAGGAGATGAAAAACTGTTTTTT